These 28 T cell receptor beta chains were all obtained from the same sample, sequenced in a study of T cells in Graves' hyperthyroidism and ophthalmopathy. Amplified TCR beta CDR3 regions came from RNA transcripts. The primer set for the first-round RT-PCR of the TCR CDR3 was HTBI. MiXCR, run by TCRdb on the multiplex PCR reads, gives a single entry per CDR3 protein. Of roughly 280,000 distinct CDR3 sequences in the sample, approximately 17% are singletons; the top ten hold around 55%. Sequenced: blood. The receptors here all came from a woman aged 60-70 years with Graves' ophthalmopathy.

The rearrangement uses TRBV24-1 and TRBJ1-5; 10 bases line up with TRBD1. J was trimmed by 5 bases and V by 4 bases; bases with no gene match: 4. The CDR3 runs 15 residues. Germline V gene lookup returns CDR1 KGHDR and CDR2 SFDVKD. This CDR3 reads CATSDPGTGDQPQHF. The CDR3 nucleotides read TGTGCCACCAGTGACCCCGGGACAGGGGATCAGCCCCAGCATTTT.

This clonotype has a count of ten or more. V gene TRBV7-6 combines with J gene TRBJ2-2; the match to TRBD1 covers 8 bases. The CDR3 has 14 amino acids. From germline, CDR1 is SGHVS and CDR2 FNYEAQ. V shed 5 bases, J shed 7 bases, and the junction held 6 bases outside the gene matches. The CDR3 protein is CASSQTGVIGELFF. The DNA for the CDR3 is TGTGCCAGCAGCCAGACAGGGGTCATCGGGGAGCTGTTTTTT.

This clonotype was counted between two and nine times. The rearrangement joins TRBV4-3 to TRBJ1-5, with D uncertain. The CDR3 loop spans 14 amino acids. Per germline, CDR1 LGHNA and CDR2 YSLEER. The V gene lost 0 bases and the J gene lost 9 bases, with 12 bases spanning the gap. The CDR3 loop reads CASSQDPGQGPQHF. Written as DNA, the CDR3 is TGCGCCAGCAGCCAAGACCCAGGCCAAGGGCCCCAGCATTTT.

This clonotype was detected only a few times. V usage is TRBV4-1 and J usage is TRBJ2-7; 7 bases are shared with TRBD2. Per the germline V gene, CDR1 is MGHRA and CDR2 is YSYEKL. Trimming took 5 bases from V and 2 from J; bases not matched to a gene: 9. The CDR3 spans 15 residues. The CDR3 bases are TGCGCCAGCAGCGCGGGCAGCGGGATAACCTACGAGCAGTACTTC. Protein sequence: CASSAGSGITYEQYF.

This clonotype has more than one count but fewer than ten. This chain connects TRBV4-1 to TRBJ2-5; the D gene is possibly TRBD2 (6 bases). Trimming took off 1 base at V and 4 bases at J, with 13 bases between the two ends. Germline loops: CDR1 MGHRA, CDR2 YSYEKL. The CDR3 length is 15 residues. The CDR3 sequence is CASSQVSEGGETQYF. The CDR3 nucleotides read TGCGCCAGCAGCCAAGTGAGTGAGGGAGGAGAGACCCAGTACTTC.

This chain uses TRBV6-2 or TRBV6-3 with TRBJ2-3; the match to TRBD2 covers 7 bases. The CDR3 covers 14 residues. The J segment lost 1 base and the V segment lost 9 bases, leaving 7 bases of the junction unmatched. CDR1 is MNHEY and CDR2 is SVGEGT in the germline V gene. For the CDR3, the DNA is TGTGCCAGTAAGAGGGCGGGGGGCACAGATACGCAGTATTTT. Amino acid sequence: CASKRAGGTDTQYF.

This clonotype came up many times. The genes are TRBV27 and TRBJ1-6; D not certain. The V gene lost 4 bases and the J gene lost 8 bases, with 9 bases spanning the gap. The CDR3 is 13 amino acids. Germline CDR1 reads MNHEY; CDR2 reads SMNVEV (reference sequence). The chain's CDR3 is CASSSTIDSPLHF. DNA of the CDR3: TGTGCCAGCAGTTCGACTATCGATTCACCCCTCCACTTT.

This clonotype was counted at least ten times. The genes are TRBV6-1 and TRBJ2-1; TRBD1 agrees at 9 bases. Germline V CDR1 and CDR2: MNHNS, SASEGT. Trimming cost V 4 bases and J 4 bases; bases outside gene matches: 5. The length of the CDR3 is 15 residues. In DNA form, the CDR3 reads TGTGCCAGCAGTGTGACAGGGGGGATGTACAATGAGCAGTTCTTC. It codes for CASSVTGGMYNEQFF.

The table lists this clonotype with many counts. The CDR3 loop is CASSWDRAYNEQFF. CDR3 sequence (DNA): TGCGCCAGCAGTTGGGACAGGGCCTACAATGAGCAGTTCTTC. The rearrangement uses TRBV5-1 and TRBJ2-1, with 9 nucleotides matching TRBD1. V shed 5 bases, J shed 2 bases, and the junction held 2 bases outside the gene matches. This CDR3 contains 14 residues. Germline CDR1 SGHRS, CDR2 YFSETQ.

The chain couples TRBV28 to TRBJ2-2, with TRBD2 matching over 12 bases. CDR3 length: 18 residues. Germline CDR1 reads MDHEN; CDR2 reads SYDVKM. J gave up 3 bases and V 2 bases, and 7 bases lay outside the gene matches. The chain's CDR3 is CASSLLPGTSGYTGELFF. CDR3 DNA sequence: TGTGCCAGCAGTTTACTACCCGGGACTAGCGGGTACACCGGGGAGCTGTTTTTT.

V gene TRBV11-2 combines with J gene TRBJ1-4, with a possible D match to TRBD1 (5 bases). V was trimmed by 5 bases and J by 6 bases, leaving 10 bases between them. The CDR3 contains 13 residues. Germline CDR1 is SGHAT and CDR2 is FQNNGV. This CDR3 is CASSPVTDEKLFF. In DNA form, the CDR3 reads TGTGCCAGCAGCCCCGTGACAGATGAAAAACTGTTTTTT.

This clonotype was counted many times. This chain connects TRBV7-6 to TRBJ2-3; tentative D call: TRBD2 (7 bases). Germline V gene data show CDR1 as SGHVS and CDR2 as FNYEAQ. Trimming cost V 5 bases and J 0 bases, with 15 bases left between them. The CDR3 has 16 amino acids. The CDR3 region is CASSQRGGTSTDTQYF. The CDR3 nucleotides are TGTGCCAGCAGCCAGAGGGGGGGGACTAGCACAGATACGCAGTATTTT.

V gene TRBV5-1 combines with J gene TRBJ2-3; 8 bases are shared with TRBD1. The germline V gene encodes CDR1 SGHRS and CDR2 YFSETQ. The CDR3 loop spans 14 amino acids. V shed 6 bases and J 1 base; nucleotides not matched to a gene: 4. The CDR3 DNA reads as TGCGCCAGCACGCAGGGGGCGCGCACAGATACGCAGTATTTT. Translation gives CASTQGARTDTQYF.

This clonotype has at least ten counts. V and J are TRBV20-1 and TRBJ1-3, with 10 bases fitting TRBD1. J lost 4 bases, V lost 6 bases, and 6 bases had no gene match. CDR1 is DFQATT, CDR2 SNEGSKA, per germline (reference sequence). The CDR3 covers 14 residues. CDR3 protein: CSATDRGKGNTIYF. The CDR3 DNA follows: TGCAGTGCCACGGACAGGGGGAAAGGAAACACCATATATTTT.

The chain has TRBV7-8 and TRBJ2-1, with 8 bases matching TRBD2. CDR1 SGHVS and CDR2 FQNEAQ come from the germline V gene. The J segment lost 7 bases and the V segment lost 3 bases, leaving 2 bases of the junction unmatched. This CDR3 region has 13 residues. This CDR3 is CASSFGGGNEQFF. CDR3 DNA sequence: TGTGCCAGCAGCTTTGGCGGGGGGAATGAGCAGTTCTTC.

V is TRBV28 and J is TRBJ1-2; TRBD1 is a possible D gene (5 bases). Germline CDR1 reads MDHEN; CDR2 reads SYDVKM. The CDR3 loop spans 16 amino acids. With 6 bases removed from V and 0 bases from J, the gap between germline ends came to 17 bases. The CDR3 region is CASRPTGRASNYGYTF. In nucleotides, the CDR3 is TGTGCCAGCAGACCCACTGGCAGGGCCTCTAACTATGGCTACACCTTC.

This clonotype has at least ten counts. The chain is built from TRBV20-1 and TRBJ2-3, with TRBD2 as a possible D gene (5 bases). Trimming left V 0 bases short and J 1 base short, with 14 bases between. The V gene's germline CDR1 is DFQATT and CDR2 SNEGSKA (reference sequence). The CDR3 sequence is 16 residues long. The CDR3 DNA reads as TGCAGTGCTAGAGATCGTCAGCGGACCCGCACAGATACGCAGTATTTT. It codes for CSARDRQRTRTDTQYF.

Ten or more counts support this clonotype. This chain uses TRBV5-8 with TRBJ1-5; perhaps TRBD1 as D (6 bases). CDR1 and CDR2 (germline): SGHTS, YDEGEE. The CDR3 runs 14 residues. Trimming took off 2 bases at V and 7 bases at J, with 13 bases between the two ends. The CDR3 DNA follows: TGTGCCAGCAGCTTCCAACAGGGTCACCAGCCCCAGCATTTT. Translating gives CASSFQQGHQPQHF.

The chain couples TRBV11-3 to TRBJ2-1, with D perhaps given as TRBD1 or TRBD2 (6 bases each). This CDR3 comprises 14 residues. Germline CDR1 and CDR2: SGHNT and YENEEA. The V and J ends lost 5 bases and 9 bases respectively, with 17 bases between them. For the CDR3, the DNA is TGTGCCAGCAGCCAAGGGGGAGGAGCGGGTGAGCAGTTCTTC. Translation: CASSQGGGAGEQFF.

Many counts were recorded for this clonotype. DNA of the CDR3: TGTGCCAGCAGTGAGCTGGCGGGCAATCAGCCCCAGCATTTT. As protein: CASSELAGNQPQHF. This rearrangement joins TRBV2 to TRBJ1-5; no clear D gene. The length of the CDR3 is 14 residues. Trimming removed 3 bases at V and 2 bases at J, with 8 bases between. Germline V gene data show CDR1 as SNHLY and CDR2 as FYNNEI.

This clonotype appeared a few times. The rearrangement joins TRBV7-2 to TRBJ2-2, with TRBD1 matching 7 bases. Per germline, CDR1 SGHTA and CDR2 FQGNSA. After removal of 2 bases from V and 2 bases from J, the junction contained 8 bases not matched to a gene. The CDR3 spans 17 residues. DNA for the CDR3: TGTGCCAGCAGCTTAAATCCCGGGACAGTAAACACCGGGGAGCTGTTTTTT. Translation: CASSLNPGTVNTGELFF.

This chain links TRBV12-3 or TRBV12-4 with TRBJ1-1; possible D gene TRBD1, 6 bases. The length of the CDR3 is 22 residues. V was cut by 1 base and J by 0 bases, with 30 bases left in between. The DNA of the CDR3 is TGTGCCAGCAGTTTAGTCGAAGGGGGGGTGGTTGTAGGGGCCCCGATGAACACTGAAGCTTTCTTT. Translation gives CASSLVEGGVVVGAPMNTEAFF.

This clonotype showed up just a few times. The chain joins TRBV5-1 to TRBJ2-5, with 7 bases lining up with TRBD2. The trim removed 0 bases at V and 2 bases at J, leaving 4 bases unmatched. Germline values: CDR1 SGHRS, CDR2 YFSETQ. The CDR3 length is 15 residues. DNA for the CDR3: TGCGCCAGCAGCTTGGGCGGGAGCCCACAAGAGACCCAGTACTTC. Residues: CASSLGGSPQETQYF.

This clonotype was seen many times. V is TRBV20-1 and J is TRBJ2-1; 8 bases match TRBD1. The trim removed 3 bases at V and 4 bases at J, leaving 17 bases unmatched. The CDR3 runs 18 residues. CDR1 is DFQATT, CDR2 SNEGSKA, per germline (reference sequence). The CDR3 spells CSASGGTGASRSYNEQFF. The CDR3, as DNA: TGCAGTGCTAGTGGGGGGACAGGTGCGTCCCGTTCTTACAATGAGCAGTTCTTC.

The gene calls are TRBV5-1 and TRBJ1-4; D unclear. CDR3 length equals 15 residues. Germline V lookup: CDR1 SGHRS, CDR2 YFSETQ. V lost 1 base and J lost 0, with 7 bases in between. CDR3 DNA sequence: TGCGCCAGCAGCTTGCAGAGGGCAACTAATGAAAAACTGTTTTTT. It translates to CASSLQRATNEKLFF.

Of note for this clonotype: A much larger clone differs by one base, so this may be a read error. The chain employs TRBV5-1 and TRBJ2-7; D is uncertain. From germline, CDR1 is SGHRS and CDR2 YFSETQ. This CDR3 spans 15 amino acids. The CDR3 coding sequence is TGCGCCAGCAGCCTCAATGGCGGAACACTCTACGAGCAGTGCTTC. It yields the protein CASSLNGGTLYEQCF. The variable domain in full, with the rest retrieved from reference TRBV5-1 and TRBJ2-7, is KAGVTQTPRYLIKTRGQQVTLSCSPISGHRSVSWYQQTPGQGLQFLFEYFSETQRNKGNFPGRFSGRQFSNSRSEMNVSTLELGDSALYLCASSLNGGTLYEQCFGPGTRLTVT.

This clonotype was counted at least ten times. The CDR3 sequence: CSTWGRGPPYEQYF. The CDR3 DNA follows: TGCAGTACGTGGGGCAGGGGGCCGCCCTACGAGCAGTACTTC. The chain is built from TRBV20-1 and TRBJ2-7; 8 nucleotides agree with TRBD1. Germline V gives CDR1 DFQATT, CDR2 SNEGSKA (reference sequence). CDR3 length equals 14 residues. After removal of 8 bases from V and 2 bases from J, the junction contained 11 bases not matched to a gene.

This clonotype was observed at least ten times. V and J are TRBV20-1 and TRBJ2-5, with 8 bases identical to TRBD2. The V gene end was trimmed by 2 bases and the J gene end by 7 bases; junction bases not matched to a gene: 9. The CDR3 has 14 residues. Germline V gene lookup returns CDR1 DFQATT and CDR2 SNEGSKA (reference sequence). The DNA for the CDR3 is TGCAGTGCTAGACCCAGCCGCGGGGGGTCGACCCAGTACTTC. Translated: CSARPSRGGSTQYF.